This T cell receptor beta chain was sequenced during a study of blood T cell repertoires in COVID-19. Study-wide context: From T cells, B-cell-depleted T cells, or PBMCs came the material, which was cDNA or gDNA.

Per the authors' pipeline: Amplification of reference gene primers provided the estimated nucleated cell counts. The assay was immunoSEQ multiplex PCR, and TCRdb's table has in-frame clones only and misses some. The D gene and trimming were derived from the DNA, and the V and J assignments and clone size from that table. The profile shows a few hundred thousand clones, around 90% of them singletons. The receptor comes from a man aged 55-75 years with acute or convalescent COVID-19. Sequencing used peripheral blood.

CDR3 bases: TGTGCCAGCAGCTTCGACAGCAGCAATCAGCCCCAGCATTTT. Translating gives CASSFDSSNQPQHF. The chain couples TRBV7-9 to TRBJ1-5, with D possibly TRBD1 on 5 matching bases. CDR1 SEHNR and CDR2 FQNEAQ come from the germline V gene (reference sequence). Deletions cut 3 bases from V and 1 base from J, with 7 bases between. This CDR3 has 14 residues.